The next 19 T cell receptor beta chains were all read from a single sample in a study of T-cell memory formation after mild COVID-19. Using its own MiXCR run on the 5' RACE reads, TCRdb lists one record per CDR3 protein. The sample carries approximately 400,000 distinct CDR3 sequences, roughly 18% recorded once. Sequences were obtained from PBMCs or a T cell subset sorted from them (not recorded which). These receptors originate from a man younger than 35 who had mild COVID-19 (a few samples of this study predate the infection). Cell type and time point are not known.

In its sample, this clonotype was seen a few times. The rearrangement uses TRBV9 and TRBJ2-7; 9 nucleotides agree with TRBD2. The CDR3 consists of 15 residues. The trim removed 2 bases at V and 1 base at J, leaving 4 bases unmatched. In germline, CDR1 is SGDLS, CDR2 YYNGEE. For the CDR3, the DNA is TGTGCCAGCAGCGTTAGTAGCGGGGGATCCTACGAGCAGTACTTC. It translates to CASSVSSGGSYEQYF. Using reference TRBV9 and TRBJ2-7 for the parts outside the CDR3, the full variable domain is DSGVTQTPKHLITATGQRVTLRCSPRSGDLSVYWYQQSLDQGLQFLIQYYNGEERAKGNILERFSAQQFPDLHSELNLSSLELGDSALYFCASSVSSGGSYEQYFGPGTRLTVT.

This chain uses TRBV4-1 with TRBJ2-5, with 8 bases matching TRBD1. The CDR3 runs 15 residues. Germline CDR1 is MGHRA and CDR2 is YSYEKL. The ends lost 4 bases at V and 2 bases at J; junction bases unmatched: 6. The CDR3 sequence is CASSRKQGEQETQYF. The CDR3 coding sequence is TGCGCCAGCAGCCGCAAACAGGGGGAACAAGAGACCCAGTACTTC.

This clonotype was counted a few times. The chain has TRBV24-1 and TRBJ2-1, with 7 bases matching TRBD1. Per the germline V gene, CDR1 is KGHDR and CDR2 is SFDVKD. The trim removed 6 bases at V and 0 bases at J, leaving 10 bases unmatched. The CDR3 consists of 17 residues. The CDR3 DNA reads TGTGCCACCAGTTCCCGGGACAGTAAGAGCTCCTACAATGAGCAGTTCTTC. Amino acids: CATSSRDSKSSYNEQFF.

The chain uses TRBV5-1 and TRBJ2-3; 7 bases are a match to TRBD1. CDR3 length: 16 residues. The germline CDR1 and CDR2 sequences are SGHRS and YFSETQ. V lost 4 bases to trimming and J lost 1 base; unmatched junction nucleotides: 9. In nucleotides, the CDR3 is TGCGCCAGCAGCCCAGGGGGTTTCGGAGGCACAGATACGCAGTATTTT. Protein product: CASSPGGFGGTDTQYF. The whole variable domain, filled in from reference TRBV5-1 and TRBJ2-3, reads KAGVTQTPRYLIKTRGQQVTLSCSPISGHRSVSWYQQTPGQGLQFLFEYFSETQRNKGNFPGRFSGRQFSNSRSEMNVSTLELGDSALYLCASSPGGFGGTDTQYFGPGTRLTVL.

The chain recombines TRBV15 with TRBJ2-1; no clear D gene. Trimming took 0 bases from V and 6 from J, leaving 6 bases between them. This CDR3 comprises 13 residues. Germline V gene data show CDR1 as LNHNV and CDR2 as YYDKDF (reference sequence). CDR3 in amino acids: CATSRDLRNEQFF. As DNA, the CDR3 is TGTGCCACCAGCAGAGATCTGCGCAATGAGCAGTTCTTC.

The sample holds a few counts of this clonotype. Possible read error: a much larger clone is one base away. V gene TRBV12-3 or TRBV12-4 combines with J gene TRBJ1-5; D is ambiguous. Trimming took off 6 bases at V and 0 bases at J, with 6 bases between the two ends. This CDR3 contains 13 residues. CDR3 region: CASSASSNQPQHF. The DNA for the CDR3 is TGTGCCAGCAGCGCCTCTAGCAATCAGCCCCAGCATTTT.

The chain is built from TRBV10-3 and TRBJ1-4, with D perhaps matching TRBD1 (5 bases). Looked up from germline, CDR1 is ENHRY and CDR2 is SYGVKD. The CDR3 runs 14 residues. Trimming took off 5 bases at V and 2 bases at J, with 9 bases between the two ends. The DNA of the CDR3 is TGTGCCATCAGTCCGACAGCCACTAATGAAAAACTGTTTTTT. The encoded protein is CAISPTATNEKLFF.

This chain links TRBV27 with TRBJ2-4; TRBD1 is a possible D gene (5 bases). Per germline, CDR1 MNHEY and CDR2 SMNVEV (reference sequence). The CDR3 loop spans 15 amino acids. Between the trimmed V and J ends, which lost 0 bases and 6 bases, there was a span of 12 bases. CDR3 sequence: CASSLSPGWSNIQYF. In DNA form, the CDR3 reads TGTGCCAGCAGTTTATCCCCAGGGTGGTCAAACATTCAGTACTTC.

V usage is TRBV27 and J usage is TRBJ2-2; D may correspond to TRBD1 or TRBD2 (5 bases each). Germline loops: CDR1 MNHEY, CDR2 SMNVEV (reference sequence). V dropped 1 base and J dropped 3 bases, with 9 bases sitting between them. The CDR3 length is 15 residues. CDR3 nucleotide sequence: TGTGCCAGCAGTTTATGGGGGTGGGACACCGGGGAGCTGTTTTTT. It encodes CASSLWGWDTGELFF.

This rearrangement joins TRBV6-4 to TRBJ1-1; tentative D call: TRBD1 (5 bases). Trimming took off 11 bases at V and 7 bases at J, with 29 bases between the two ends. This CDR3 has 16 amino acids. CDR1 is MRHNA, CDR2 SNTAGT, per germline. The CDR3 region is CAPPGQSGGSCREAFF. The CDR3 coding sequence is TGTGCCCCCCCAGGACAATCGGGGGGAAGTTGTCGTGAAGCTTTCTTT.

V usage is TRBV7-3 and J usage is TRBJ2-5, with D perhaps being TRBD1 or TRBD2 (5 bases each). This CDR3 is 16 amino acids long. V gave up 2 bases and J gave up 5 bases, with 18 bases separating them. The germline V gene encodes CDR1 SGHTA and CDR2 FQGTGA. Here the CDR3 DNA reads TGTGCCAGCAGCTTAGTGTCAGGGATCGGGGAGGAGACCCAGTACTTC. Encoded protein: CASSLVSGIGEETQYF.

The gene calls are TRBV7-9 and TRBJ2-7; 10 positions agree with TRBD2. Germline V gene sequence: CDR1 SEHNR, CDR2 FQNEAQ (reference sequence). After removal of 5 bases from V and 0 bases from J, the junction contained 4 bases not matched to a gene. CDR3 size: 15 residues. CDR3 bases: TGTGCCAGCAGCAAACTAGCGGGGCCCTCCTACGAGCAGTACTTC. Protein: CASSKLAGPSYEQYF. Complete variable domain (other parts from reference TRBV7-9 and TRBJ2-7): DTGVSQNPRHKITKRGQNVTFRCDPISEHNRLYWYRQTLGQGPEFLTYFQNEAQLEKSRLLSDRFSAERPKGSFSTLEIQRTEQGDSAMYLCASSKLAGPSYEQYFGPGTRLTVT.

CDR3 region: CSARRAGGTDTQYF. As DNA, the CDR3 is TGCAGTGCTAGACGAGCGGGGGGGACAGATACGCAGTATTTT. The gene calls are TRBV20-1 and TRBJ2-3; 10 bases map to TRBD2. This CDR3 is built from 14 residues. In germline, CDR1 is DFQATT, CDR2 SNEGSKA (reference sequence). After removal of 2 bases from V and 3 bases from J, the junction contained 2 bases not matched to a gene.

This clonotype was counted a few times. This chain joins TRBV6-6 and TRBJ2-7; TRBD1 aligns across 7 bases. Trimming cost V 5 bases and J 2 bases; bases outside gene matches: 6. Germline V CDR1 and CDR2: MNHNY, SVGAGI (reference sequence). The CDR3 is 14 residues long. CDR3 loop: CASSPGTDPYEQYV. The CDR3 DNA reads as TGTGCCAGCAGTCCCGGGACAGATCCCTACGAGCAGTACGTC.

V usage is TRBV29-1 and J usage is TRBJ1-5; 9 nucleotides align to TRBD1. Germline CDR1 and CDR2: SQVTM and ANQGSEA. There are 14 residues in the CDR3. J lost 4 bases, V lost 0 bases, and 1 base had no gene match. Here the CDR3 DNA reads TGCAGCGTTGAAGAAGGACAGGGGAATCAGCCCCAGCATTTT. Protein sequence: CSVEEGQGNQPQHF.

The V gene is TRBV7-2, the J gene TRBJ2-5; D assignment may be TRBD1 or TRBD2 (5 bases each). Germline V gives CDR1 SGHTA, CDR2 FQGNSA. The CDR3 covers 14 residues. V gave up 5 bases and J gave up 5 bases, with 15 bases separating them. The CDR3 DNA reads as TGTGCCAGCAGCGTAGGAAGGGACGGGGAGACCCAGTACTTC. The encoded protein is CASSVGRDGETQYF.

The rearrangement links TRBV7-9 to TRBJ2-2, with a tentative D call TRBD2 (5 bases). CDR3 length: 16 amino acids. CDR1 and CDR2 (germline): SEHNR, FQNEAQ (reference sequence). The V end lost 2 bases, the J end lost 3 bases, and 13 bases lay between the germline ends. CDR3 loop: CASSLSGVVDTGELFF. The CDR3 DNA is TGTGCCAGCAGCTTATCCGGGGTAGTGGACACCGGGGAGCTGTTTTTT.

The CDR3 loop is CASREKYGYTF. Written as DNA, the CDR3 is TGTGCCAGCAGAGAGAAATATGGCTACACCTTC. V and J are TRBV6-4 and TRBJ1-2; D gene uncertain. V lost 6 bases and J 5 bases, leaving 7 bases between the germline ends. The germline CDR1 and CDR2 sequences are MRHNA and SNTAGT. This CDR3 comprises 11 residues.

This chain uses TRBV5-6 with TRBJ2-3; 7 positions match TRBD1. Germline loops: CDR1 SGHDT, CDR2 YYEEEE. CDR3 length equals 17 residues. V dropped 3 bases and J dropped 5; count of bases not matched to a gene: 15. The CDR3 sequence: CASSSSTGARVRDTQYF. CDR3 DNA sequence: TGTGCCAGCAGCTCCTCTACAGGGGCCAGGGTAAGAGATACGCAGTATTTT.